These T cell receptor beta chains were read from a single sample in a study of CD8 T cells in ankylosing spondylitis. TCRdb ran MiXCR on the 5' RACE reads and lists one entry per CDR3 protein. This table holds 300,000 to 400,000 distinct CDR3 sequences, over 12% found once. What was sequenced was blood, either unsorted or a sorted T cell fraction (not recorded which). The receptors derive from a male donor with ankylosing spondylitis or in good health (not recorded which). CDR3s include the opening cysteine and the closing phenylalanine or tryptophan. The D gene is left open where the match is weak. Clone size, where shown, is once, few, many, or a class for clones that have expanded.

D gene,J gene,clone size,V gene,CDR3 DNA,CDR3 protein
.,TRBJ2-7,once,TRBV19,TGTGCCAGTAGTATAGCAGGGGCTGGCGAGCAGTACTTC,CASSIAGAGEQYF
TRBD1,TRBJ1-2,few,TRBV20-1,TGCAGTGCTAGTCCTGGACAGGGGAACTATGGCTACACCTTC,CSASPGQGNYGYTF
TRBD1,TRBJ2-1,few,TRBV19,TGTGCCAGTAGTCCACAGGGGCCTCTTTACAATGAGCAGTTCTTC,CASSPQGPLYNEQFF
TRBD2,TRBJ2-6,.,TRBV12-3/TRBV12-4,TGTGCCAGCAGTTTAAAGGGCGGGAGCTCTGGGGCCAACGTCCTGACTTTC,CASSLKGGSSGANVLTF
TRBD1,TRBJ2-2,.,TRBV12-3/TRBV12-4,TGTGCCAGCAGCCCCGGACAGGGGCTCCGAGGAAACACCGGGGAGCTGTTTTTT,CASSPGQGLRGNTGELFF
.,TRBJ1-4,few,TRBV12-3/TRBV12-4,TGTGCCAGCAGTCCCGGCCGCCTCGCGCCTAATGAAAAACTGTTTTTT,CASSPGRLAPNEKLFF
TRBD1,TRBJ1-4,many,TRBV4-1,TGCGCCAGCAGCCAAGATGGGACAGCGGGATCTAATGAAAAACTGTTTTTT,CASSQDGTAGSNEKLFF
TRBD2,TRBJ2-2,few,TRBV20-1,TGCAGTGCTGGGACTAGCGGGAGCGTTAGAACCGGGGAGCTGTTTTTT,CSAGTSGSVRTGELFF
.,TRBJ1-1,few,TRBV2,TGTGCCAGCACTAAAGACAGGAACACTGAAGCTTTCTTT,CASTKDRNTEAFF
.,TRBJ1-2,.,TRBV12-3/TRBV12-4,TGTGCCAGCTACAGACCGATATATGGCTACACCTTC,CASYRPIYGYTF
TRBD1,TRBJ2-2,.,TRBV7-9,TGTGCCAGCGCTTCCCGGGACAGGGCTTTCACCGGGGAGCTGTTTTTT,CASASRDRAFTGELFF
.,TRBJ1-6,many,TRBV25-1,TGTGCCAGCAGTGAAAGTTTGGGGGGGAATTCACCCCTCCACTTT,CASSESLGGNSPLHF
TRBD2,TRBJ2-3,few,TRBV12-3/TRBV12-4,TGTGCCAGCAGGCGTACTAGCGGGAGGGACGATACGCAGTATTTT,CASRRTSGRDDTQYF
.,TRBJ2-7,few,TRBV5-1,TGCGCCAGCAGCCGGGACTCGATGAGCTCCTACGAGCAGTACTTC,CASSRDSMSSYEQYF
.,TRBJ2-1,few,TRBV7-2,TGTGCCAGCAGCCTAGGGATGGGAAATGAGCAGTTCTTC,CASSLGMGNEQFF
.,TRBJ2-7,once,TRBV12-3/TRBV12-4,TGTGCCAGCAGTTTACTCAGGGGAGGCGAGCAGTACTTC,CASSLLRGGEQYF
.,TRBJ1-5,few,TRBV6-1,TGTGCCAGCAGGCCTGCAAGCAAGCATGGCAATCAGCCCCAGCATTTT,CASRPASKHGNQPQHF
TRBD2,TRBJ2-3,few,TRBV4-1,TGCGCCAGCAGCCAAGACCCGACTAGCGGGAGGTCAGATACGCAGTATTTT,CASSQDPTSGRSDTQYF
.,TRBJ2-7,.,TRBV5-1,TGCGCCAGCAGCTTGGGAAATCCGCACGCCACCTACGAGCAGTACTTC,CASSLGNPHATYEQYF
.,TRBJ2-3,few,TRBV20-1,TGCAGTGCTAGAGGCCCGGGGAGGGGGCTCGAGACAGATACGCAGTATTTT,CSARGPGRGLETDTQYF
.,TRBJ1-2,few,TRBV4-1,TGCGCCAGCAGCCAGGGTCCCAGGGGAGACTATGGCTACACCTTC,CASSQGPRGDYGYTF
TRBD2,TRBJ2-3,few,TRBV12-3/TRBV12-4,TGTGCCAGCAGTCAGGGACTAGCGGGAACAGATACGCAGTATTTT,CASSQGLAGTDTQYF
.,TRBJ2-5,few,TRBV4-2,TGTGCCAGCAGCCAAGAAGGCGGGATAGAGACCCAGTACTTC,CASSQEGGIETQYF
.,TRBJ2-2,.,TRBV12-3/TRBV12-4,TGTGCCAGCAGCCATGCGTTAGTGGAGCTGTTTTTT,CASSHALVELFF
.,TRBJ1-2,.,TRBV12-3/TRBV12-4,TGTGCCAGCAGCCCTTCCCTTTATGGCTACACCTTC,CASSPSLYGYTF
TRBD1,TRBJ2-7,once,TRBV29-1,TGCAGCGCCACTCCTTCGGACAGGGCTAACTACGAGCAGTACTTC,CSATPSDRANYEQYF
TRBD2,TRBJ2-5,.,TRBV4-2,TGTGCCAGCAGCCGGGCCGGGGCGGGAGAGGAGACCCAGTACTTC,CASSRAGAGEETQYF